This TCR beta chain comes out of a study of blood T cell repertoires in COVID-19. Study summary: Researchers got acute and convalescent COVID-19 samples from the United States, Italy and Spain. PBMCs, B-cell-depleted T cells, or T cells provided the cDNA or gDNA that made up the material.

The CDR3 covers 13 residues. Germline assignment: CDR1 MGHRA and CDR2 YSYEKL. The ends were cut back, 0 bases at V and 7 bases at J, with 9 bases in the middle. Source study methods: Researchers report that nucleated cell counts were estimated from reference gene primer amplification. Measured with immunoSEQ multiplex PCR; TCRdb has only the in-frame clones, and not every one. V, J and clone size reflect that table, while D and trimming were determined from the DNA. Among 150,000 to 200,000 clones, roughly nine tenths were seen once, and the ten largest hold 6% to 7.5%. The sequencing sample was made of peripheral blood. The chain joins TRBV4-1 to TRBJ1-2; no definite D call. The clonotype originates from an elderly woman in a cohort sampled during active or convalescent COVID-19. CDR3 amino acids: CASSQDRGSGYTF. The CDR3 nucleotides read TGCGCCAGCAGCCAAGATCGAGGGTCTGGCTACACCTTC.